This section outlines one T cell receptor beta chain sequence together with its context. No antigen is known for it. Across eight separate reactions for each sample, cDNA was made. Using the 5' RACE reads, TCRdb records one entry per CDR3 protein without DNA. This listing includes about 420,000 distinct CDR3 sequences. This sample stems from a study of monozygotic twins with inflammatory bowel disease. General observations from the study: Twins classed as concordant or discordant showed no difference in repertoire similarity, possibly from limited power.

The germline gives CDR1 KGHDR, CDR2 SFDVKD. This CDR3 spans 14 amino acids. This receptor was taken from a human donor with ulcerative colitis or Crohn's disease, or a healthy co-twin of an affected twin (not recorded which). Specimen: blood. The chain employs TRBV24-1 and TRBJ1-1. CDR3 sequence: CATSGKSGGREAFF.